A selection of T cell receptor beta chains follows, all from one sample in a study of Graves' ophthalmopathy and Graves' hyperthyroidism. One entry per CDR3 protein, called by TCRdb with MiXCR from the multiplex PCR reads. This sample yields fewer than 400,000 distinct CDR3 sequences, of which approximately 20% are seen a single time; 1.5% to 2% belongs to the top ten. The sequencing sample was made of peripheral blood. The receptor set was obtained from a woman aged 18-29 years with Graves' ophthalmopathy. The CDR3 runs from the conserved cysteine through the conserved F or W. The order of the fields is V gene, D gene, J gene, clone size, CDR3 DNA, CDR3 protein. D genes are given only for firm matches. Clone size appears in some rows only: once, few, many, or a class for an expanded clone.

TRBV20-1	-	TRBJ1-6	few	TGCAGTGCTAGAGTAGTCGGCTCTCCCCTCCACTTT	CSARVVGSPLHF
TRBV10-3	-	TRBJ1-2	-	TGTGCCATCAGTGAGTCTAAGGAGGGATTCTATGGCTACACCTTC	CAISESKEGFYGYTF
TRBV6-1	TRBD2	TRBJ2-2	many	TGTGCCAGCAGCCTGGGACTACTGAACACCGGGGAGCTGTTTTTT	CASSLGLLNTGELFF
TRBV6-2/TRBV6-3	-	TRBJ2-5	many	TGTGCCAGCAGTTACTTCCACCGGGGGCACGGACGCAAAGAGACCCAGTACTTC	CASSYFHRGHGRKETQYF
TRBV30	-	TRBJ2-7	many	TGTGCCTGGGCCACAGGGAAAGGAAAATACGAGCAGTACTTC	CAWATGKGKYEQYF
TRBV4-3	-	TRBJ2-7	many	TGCGCCAGCAGCCCCCGGGGCACCTACGAGCAGTACTTC	CASSPRGTYEQYF
TRBV5-1	-	TRBJ2-2	many	TGCGCCAGCAGCCCGTCCGTCACCGGGGAGCTGTTTTTT	CASSPSVTGELFF
TRBV11-1	-	TRBJ2-7	-	TGTGCCAGCAGCTGGAGGGACACGCCTGTCGACGAGCAGTACTTC	CASSWRDTPVDEQYF
TRBV27	-	TRBJ2-7	many	TGTGCCAGCAGTAGTCTCCAGACAAGCTCCTACGAGCAGTACTTC	CASSSLQTSSYEQYF
TRBV12-3/TRBV12-4	TRBD1	TRBJ2-7	many	TGTGCCAGCAGTTTAGCCGGGACAGTCGAGCAGTACTTC	CASSLAGTVEQYF
TRBV9	TRBD1	TRBJ1-1	-	TGTGCCAGCAGCGCCCCGCGACAGGGGGCGCGGAACACTGAAGCTTTCTTT	CASSAPRQGARNTEAFF
TRBV20-1	-	TRBJ2-7	many	TGCAGTGCCCCGGGTTTGTCCTACGAGCAGTACTTC	CSAPGLSYEQYF
TRBV9	-	TRBJ1-2	many	TGTGCCAGCAGCCCCCGCCTAGGACATGGCTACACCTTC	CASSPRLGHGYTF
TRBV6-4	-	TRBJ1-1	many	TGTGCCAGCAGTGACCCGAGGAGGAGCATGAACACTGAAGCTTTCTTT	CASSDPRRSMNTEAFF
TRBV20-1	-	TRBJ1-3	many	TGCAGTGCTAGAGGGTACTCTGGAAACACCATATATTTT	CSARGYSGNTIYF
TRBV20-1	TRBD1	TRBJ2-7	many	TGCAGTGCTAGCAGGACCACGGGACAGAAGACCTACGAGCAGTACTTC	CSASRTTGQKTYEQYF
TRBV15	TRBD1	TRBJ1-1	many	TGTGCCACAACTCCGGGACAGAGAACGGACACTGAAGCTTTCTTT	CATTPGQRTDTEAFF
TRBV7-3	TRBD2	TRBJ2-2	many	TGTGCCAGCAGCCCGACTAGCGGGACCGGGGAGCTGTTTTTT	CASSPTSGTGELFF
TRBV28	-	TRBJ1-5	many	TGTGCCATGGGGCTTCGCAATCAGCCCCAGCATTTT	CAMGLRNQPQHF
TRBV29-1	-	TRBJ2-5	many	TGCAGCGTTTTACCGGCTGGGGACCCGAGGACCCAGTACTTC	CSVLPAGDPRTQYF
TRBV20-1	TRBD1	TRBJ2-7	-	TGCAGTGCAGACTCGGGACAGCTAATCGTCTCCTACGAGCAGTACTTC	CSADSGQLIVSYEQYF
TRBV4-2	-	TRBJ1-5	many	TGTGCCAGCAGCCAAGTTGGGGCCCCCAATCAGCCCCAGCATTTT	CASSQVGAPNQPQHF
TRBV6-1	TRBD1	TRBJ1-1	few	TGTGCCAGCAGTGAAGCGGGCGGCAGGGGGCACGGGGCCACTGAAGCTTTCTTT	CASSEAGGRGHGATEAFF
TRBV6-2/TRBV6-3	TRBD1	TRBJ2-7	many	TGTGCCAGCAGTTACCTCGGGACAGGGAAAGGCGAGCAGTACTTC	CASSYLGTGKGEQYF
TRBV6-2/TRBV6-3	-	TRBJ1-5	many	TGTGCCAGCAGTTACTCGGCCAACCTCAATCAGCCCCAGCATTTT	CASSYSANLNQPQHF
TRBV30	-	TRBJ1-2	many	TGTGCCTGGGGGTCCTATGGCTACACCTTC	CAWGSYGYTF
TRBV29-1	-	TRBJ2-5	-	TGCAGCGTTGAACCTTGGGACGGTCAAGAAACCCAGTACTTC	CSVEPWDGQETQYF
TRBV6-2/TRBV6-3	-	TRBJ1-2	-	TGTGCCAGCAGACCATCCGGCCAGGGGCTTAACTATGGCTACACCTTC	CASRPSGQGLNYGYTF
TRBV7-2	TRBD1	TRBJ2-5	-	TGTGCCAGCAGCTTTAACGGACAGGGGGCGGAGGAGACCCAGTACTTC	CASSFNGQGAEETQYF
TRBV24-1	-	TRBJ1-1	many	TGTGCCACCAGTGACCCCGACGGGCGCGCTGAAGCTTTCTTT	CATSDPDGRAEAFF
TRBV4-1	-	TRBJ2-7	many	TGCGCCAGCAGCCCCAAAGTGAGCCCAGGTGTATCCTACGAGCAGTACTTC	CASSPKVSPGVSYEQYF
TRBV7-3	TRBD1	TRBJ1-5	-	TGTGCCAGCAGTAGGGACAGACACAATCAGCCCCAGCATTTT	CASSRDRHNQPQHF
TRBV6-1	TRBD1	TRBJ2-1	many	TGTGCCAGCAGGGTAGGGGGCGCTTACAATGAGCAGTTCTTC	CASRVGGAYNEQFF
TRBV6-5	-	TRBJ1-5	many	TGTGCCAGCAGGTGGGGCGGAAAACAGCCCCAGCATTTT	CASRWGGKQPQHF
TRBV19	TRBD1	TRBJ1-5	many	TGTGCCAGTAGAGACAGGGGGCTGAGGAGCAATCAGCCCCAGCATTTT	CASRDRGLRSNQPQHF
TRBV27	-	TRBJ2-5	few	TGTGCCAGCAGAGCTGATTGGGGACGGCCCAGGGAGACCCAGTACTTC	CASRADWGRPRETQYF
TRBV19	-	TRBJ1-1	many	TGTGCCAGTAGTCCTCTCACGGGTCAGGGCCGCCGGCTGAACACTGAAGCTTTCTTT	CASSPLTGQGRRLNTEAFF
TRBV6-5	-	TRBJ1-1	many	TGTGCCAGCAGAGTTCCGACAAGGGGAGCGGGGGCTGAAGCTTTCTTT	CASRVPTRGAGAEAFF
TRBV6-5	TRBD2	TRBJ2-1	many	TGTGCCAGCAGTTACTCGTTCGGCGGGAGGGCCACCAATGAGCAGTTCTTC	CASSYSFGGRATNEQFF
TRBV6-1	-	TRBJ1-3	many	TGTGCCAGCAGTGGACAGCGTGGAAACACCATATATTTT	CASSGQRGNTIYF
TRBV7-6	TRBD2	TRBJ2-7	many	TGTGCCAGCAGCTTACTAGCGGGAGGGCCTCTCGCCTACGAGCAGTACTTC	CASSLLAGGPLAYEQYF
TRBV13	-	TRBJ2-7	many	TGTGCCAGCAGCTTAGACCGGGACCCTGGCTCCTACGAGCAGTACTTC	CASSLDRDPGSYEQYF
TRBV6-5	-	TRBJ1-6	many	TGTGCCAGCAGTTACGCGGGGACCTACGAGTATTCACCCCTCCACTTT	CASSYAGTYEYSPLHF
TRBV20-1	TRBD1	TRBJ2-5	many	TGCAGTGCTAGAGACCCGGGACAGGGGGCAGAGACCCAGTACTTC	CSARDPGQGAETQYF
TRBV6-1	-	TRBJ2-5	-	TGTGCCAGCAGCAACAATAATCAAGAGACCCAGTACTTC	CASSNNNQETQYF
TRBV28	-	TRBJ1-5	many	TGTGCCAGCAGTTTGGCCCATCAGCCCCAGCATTTT	CASSLAHQPQHF
TRBV20-1	TRBD2	TRBJ2-3	-	TGCAGTGCTAGCGGGAGGGTTACAGATACGCAGTATTTT	CSASGRVTDTQYF
TRBV7-2	-	TRBJ1-5	many	TGTGCCAGCAGCCCGGACATAAATCAGCCCCAGCATTTT	CASSPDINQPQHF
TRBV7-9	TRBD2	TRBJ2-5	many	TGTGCCAGCAGCTTCCTAGCGGGGAGTATCAACCAAGAGACCCAGTACTTC	CASSFLAGSINQETQYF
TRBV19	TRBD1	TRBJ2-7	many	TGTGCCAGTAGTTCCGTTCCGGGACAGGGTGACTACGAGCAGTACTTC	CASSSVPGQGDYEQYF
TRBV28	-	TRBJ2-2	many	TGTGCCAGCACCATCCCAGGTCTCGCGAACACCGGGGAGCTGTTTTTT	CASTIPGLANTGELFF
TRBV6-1	TRBD1	TRBJ1-2	-	TGTGCCAGCAGTACCGGGACAGGTCGAGGGGGCTACACCTTC	CASSTGTGRGGYTF
TRBV7-3	-	TRBJ2-2	many	TGTGCCAGCAGCTTAAGGGACTCGGGAACCGGGGAGCTGTTTTTT	CASSLRDSGTGELFF
TRBV6-4	-	TRBJ2-7	many	TGTGCCAGCAGTGAGGTGGCGGGGGCGCACTACGAGCAGTACTTC	CASSEVAGAHYEQYF
TRBV2	-	TRBJ1-1	-	TGTGCCAGCAGTGTACAGAGTAGCACTGAAGCTTCCTTT	CASSVQSSTEASF